The text below deals with one T cell receptor (beta chain). The antigen is unknown. This record comes from a study of cytomegalovirus exposure and HLA in healthy donors. Study observations and caveats: Testing in vitro showed a few CMV-associated chains specific for CMV antigens.

CDR3 length: 14 amino acids. Germline V gene lookup returns CDR1 SGHAT and CDR2 FQNNGV. The V gene lost 0 bases and the J gene lost 5 bases, with 10 bases spanning the gap. PCR primers comprised 60 Vbeta and 13 Jbeta primers. Data came from immunoSEQ multiplex PCR; TCRdb stores just in-frame clones and leaves some out. The table lists about 160,000 clones, more than 80% of them singletons. The V and J genes are TRBV11-2 and TRBJ1-2; D is undetermined. The TCR comes from a woman between 18 and 30 years old in good health and CMV-seronegative. Sequencing used PBMCs. The CDR3 DNA follows: TGTGCCAGCAGCTTAGATGTTTCCATTTATGGCTACACCTTC. It translates to CASSLDVSIYGYTF.